These 9 T cell receptor beta chains share one sample of origin, sequenced in a study of cytomegalovirus exposure and HLA in healthy donors. Both 60 Vbeta primers and 13 Jbeta primers went into the PCR. Sequencing used immunoSEQ multiplex PCR; TCRdb keeps in-frame clones, though not all of them. The sample totals 70,000 to 80,000 clones; its top ten clones hold 2.5% to 3%. Sequenced: PBMCs. These receptor sequences come from a man aged 35 to 55 in good health and CMV-seronegative.

The chain joins TRBV19 to TRBJ2-6; D is uncertain. From germline, CDR1 is LNHDA and CDR2 SQIVND (reference sequence). There are 16 residues in the CDR3. V shed 0 bases and J shed 0 bases, with 6 bases lying between them. CDR3 coding DNA: TGTGCCAGTAGTATAGACCGAGGCTCTGGGGCCAACGTCCTGACTTTC. Amino acid sequence: CASSIDRGSGANVLTF.

The V and J genes are TRBV13 and TRBJ2-1, with D possibly matching TRBD2 (5 bases). CDR1 PRHDT and CDR2 FYEKMQ come from the germline V gene (reference sequence). The CDR3 length is 13 residues. V shed 5 bases and J shed 6 bases, with 11 bases lying between them. This chain's CDR3 is CASSQTRGNEQFF. CDR3 DNA: TGTGCCAGCAGCCAAACTAGAGGCAATGAGCAGTTCTTC.

The rearrangement links TRBV7-2 to TRBJ2-1, with a tentative D call TRBD2 (6 bases). Per the germline V gene, CDR1 is SGHTA and CDR2 is FQGNSA. Trimming took 5 bases from V and 9 from J, leaving 17 bases between them. The CDR3 totals 14 residues. DNA for the CDR3: TGTGCCAGCAGCCAAGCCGGGCAGGGAGGTGAGCAGTTCTTC. Translating gives CASSQAGQGGEQFF.

The genes are TRBV9 and TRBJ2-2, with 8 bases that match TRBD2. The CDR3 length is 15 residues. Per the germline V gene, CDR1 is SGDLS and CDR2 is YYNGEE. V was clipped by 4 bases and J by 6 bases; unmatched bases: 8. CDR3 sequence: CASSTRGGPAGELFF. In DNA form, the CDR3 reads TGTGCCAGCAGCACCCGGGGGGGCCCTGCCGGGGAGCTGTTTTTT.

This CDR3 is CASSETLRGEQYF. The CDR3 bases are TGTGCCAGCAGTGAAACCCTCCGGGGCGAGCAGTACTTC. The V and J genes are TRBV6-1 and TRBJ2-7; D is possibly TRBD2 (5 bases). From germline, CDR1 is MNHNS and CDR2 SASEGT. The CDR3 loop spans 13 amino acids. Trimming left V 2 bases short and J 6 bases short, with 11 bases between.

This chain links TRBV9 with TRBJ2-4; TRBD1 aligns across 10 bases. CDR1 and CDR2 from the germline V gene are SGDLS and YYNGEE. The junction had 7 bases not matched to a gene; V was cut back by 4 bases and J by 0 bases. The CDR3 extends over 17 amino acids. The CDR3 region is CASSLGQGNLAKNIQYF. CDR3 bases: TGTGCCAGCAGCTTGGGACAGGGGAATCTAGCCAAAAACATTCAGTACTTC.

CDR3 DNA sequence: TGCGCCAGCAGCTCGGGACAGGGATTAGATACGCAGTATTTT. Encoded protein: CASSSGQGLDTQYF. The rearrangement links TRBV5-1 to TRBJ2-3, with TRBD1 matching 9 bases. CDR3 length: 14 amino acids. The germline CDR1 and CDR2 sequences are SGHRS and YFSETQ. With 3 bases clipped from V and 5 bases from J, the junction kept 4 bases outside the gene matches.

The chain couples TRBV4-1 to TRBJ2-7, with D tentatively TRBD2 (6 bases). The V gene's germline CDR1 is MGHRA and CDR2 YSYEKL. The CDR3 consists of 14 residues. Deletions cut 4 bases from V and 1 base from J, with 11 bases between. CDR3 amino acids: CASSPRGSSYEQYF. In DNA, the CDR3 is TGCGCCAGCAGCCCACGGGGGTCTTCCTACGAGCAGTACTTC.

The chain joins TRBV7-3 to TRBJ1-2, with D possibly matching TRBD1 (6 bases). Trimming cost V 5 bases and J 2 bases, with 9 bases left between them. The V gene's germline CDR1 is SGHTA and CDR2 FQGTGA. The CDR3 sequence is 13 residues long. DNA of the CDR3: TGTGCCAGCAGCGTGGACAGAAACTATGGCTACACCTTC. The encoded protein is CASSVDRNYGYTF.